This TCR beta chain was retrieved from a study of blood T cell repertoires in COVID-19 (dated by TCRdb to between 2020 and 2021). Regarding the study in general: Collaborator samples came from the United States, Italy and Spain and covered acute and convalescent phases of COVID-19. The material from the prospective study consisted of cDNA or gDNA derived from T cells, B-cell-depleted T cells, or PBMCs. A de-identified subject ID, COVID-19 status, age in years and sex were almost always included in the sample metadata. The repertoires were released in a freely available public database meant as a resource for research on the immune response to SARS-CoV-2. The dataset comprised deeply sampled blood TCRbeta repertoires from subjects exposed to, actively infected with, or recovered from COVID-19. The samples were drawn from the first 160 participants of the ongoing ImmuneRACE study and from 1,254 subjects provided by 6 global collaborators. Where available, HLA class I and class II types were obtained from metadata supplied by the sample provider rather than from assay-based typing.

As for this clone: Its antigen specificity is not known. No quality values exist for individual bases; no much larger clone is one base distant.

Enrolling through a virtual design, the prospective study's participants ranged in age from roughly 18 to 95 years and lived across 20 to 30 United States geographic areas. Cohort assignment in the prospective study relied on participant-reported clinical history from a screening survey and a study questionnaire. Recovered participants in ImmuneRACE Cohort 3 were defined as having two consecutive negative NP/OP PCR tests, clearance from a healthcare professional, or resolution of symptoms. In the prospective study, mobile phlebotomists collected whole blood, serum and a nasopharyngeal or oropharyngeal swab from each participant. Over a roughly 2-month period, participants in the prospective study had the option of providing additional blood draws and questionnaires. Before DNA extraction, prospective study blood samples were shipped either frozen or at room temperature. What the research found in general, with its limitations: How much clinical and demographic metadata was included differed by source and by participant, and the metadata was provided uncurated.

The cysteine opens and the phenylalanine closes a CDR3 of 14 amino acids. Just CDR3 DNA is preserved here, 42 bases in frame from base 1. The junction shows trimming of 5 bases on V and 6 bases on J, and the gene matches do not reach 6 bases of it. CDR1 and CDR2, per the germline V gene, are MDHEN and SYDVKM. The immunoSEQ Assay, a bias-controlled multiplex PCR, was used to amplify TCRbeta CDR3 regions from genomic DNA. Under the source paper's analysis protocol: Nucleated cell counts per sample were estimated from amplification of reference gene primers within the assay. Sequence reads were collapsed and filtered to measure the absolute abundance of every unique TCRbeta CDR3 rearrangement. Productive Simpson clonality was computed per sample as the square root of Simpson's diversity index over productive rearrangements. The immuneACCESS repertoire file appears here via TCRdb, limited to in-frame rearrangements. These files lack a portion of the clones; in checked studies, under half of the deficit traces to unresolved V genes, and the cause of the others is not known. The V and J calls and clone size come from that table; D and trimming were worked out from the DNA. Here the sample has approximately 440,000 clones; 80% to 95% occur a single time. The ten largest make up about 0.6% of the sample.

This receptor was obtained from a man younger than 35 who had recovered from COVID-19. The chain is encoded by TRBV28 joined to TRBJ1-4, and TRBD1 aligns with 7 junction nucleotides. Sequenced material: PBMCs or T cells enriched from blood (not recorded which). The DNA is as follows: TGTGCCAGCAGTAGGGACAGTGTTTATGAAAAACTGTTTTTT. The encoded protein is CASSRDSVYEKLFF. The full variable domain, completed from the reference TRBV28 and TRBJ1-4 proteins outside the CDR3, reads DVKVTQSSRYLVKRTGEKVFLECVQDMDHENMFWYRQDPGLGLRLIYFSYDVKMKEKGDIPEGYSVSREKKERFSLILESASTNQTSMYLCASSRDSVYEKLFFGSGTQLSVL.